This TCR beta chain stems from a study of cytomegalovirus exposure and HLA in healthy donors. General study points: Most TCR sequences were rare, but some public TCRs occurred in many donors. Among TCR beta chains, those listed as cytomegalovirus-associated numbered about 160.

Generated by immunoSEQ multiplex PCR, the TCRdb table keeps only in-frame clones and is missing some. The data hold around 60,000 clones, with 85% to 95% observed a single time. The CDR3 loop spans 14 amino acids. Trimming shortened V by 1 base and J by 4 bases, and 9 bases separated the two germline ends. In germline, CDR1 is SGHRS, CDR2 YFSETQ. Concerning this clone: Its antigen is currently unknown.

This receptor was identified in a woman aged 18-35 years in good health and CMV-seropositive. The sequencing sample was made of PBMCs. The V gene is TRBV5-1, the J gene TRBJ1-5, with TRBD1 as a possible D gene (6 bases). The DNA of the CDR3 is TGCGCCAGCAGCTTGTCGCAGGGGAATCAGCCCCAGCATTTT. It encodes CASSLSQGNQPQHF. Variable domain in full (rest from reference TRBV5-1 and TRBJ1-5): KAGVTQTPRYLIKTRGQQVTLSCSPISGHRSVSWYQQTPGQGLQFLFEYFSETQRNKGNFPGRFSGRQFSNSRSEMNVSTLELGDSALYLCASSLSQGNQPQHFGDGTRLSIL.